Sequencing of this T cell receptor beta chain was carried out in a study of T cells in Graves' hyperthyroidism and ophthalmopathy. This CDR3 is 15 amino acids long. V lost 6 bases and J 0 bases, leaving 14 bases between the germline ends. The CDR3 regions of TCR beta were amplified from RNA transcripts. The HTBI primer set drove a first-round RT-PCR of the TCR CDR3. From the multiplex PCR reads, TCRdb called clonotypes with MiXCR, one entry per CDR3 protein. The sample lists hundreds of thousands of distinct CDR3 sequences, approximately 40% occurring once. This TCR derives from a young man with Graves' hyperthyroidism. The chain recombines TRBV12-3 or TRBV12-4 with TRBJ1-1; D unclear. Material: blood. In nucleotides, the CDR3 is TGTGCCAGCAGCCCGGACGGTCCGGTGAACACTGAAGCTTTCTTT. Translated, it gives CASSPDGPVNTEAFF.